These 17 T cell receptor beta chains were sequenced from one sample in a study of T cells expressing NK-cell markers. With the 5' RACE reads reprocessed, TCRdb shows one record per CDR3 protein and no DNA. The sample features about 260,000 distinct CDR3 sequences, with roughly 4.2% in its top ten. Material: blood T cells: a sorted CD56 or NKG2C T cell subset, CD4+ or CD8+ T cells, or bulk PBMC T cells (not recorded which). Receptors originate from a woman aged 18-70 years in good health.

The chain joins TRBV7-2 to TRBJ1-5; the TCRdb call, TRBD1, lacks DNA for checking. The CDR3 has 13 amino acids. Germline loops: CDR1 SGHTA, CDR2 FQGNSA. The CDR3 is CASSPGRTQPQHF.

The chain combines TRBV7-3 with TRBJ2-1; the D gene TCRdb calls, TRBD1, cannot be checked with no DNA. This CDR3 spans 12 amino acids. Germline V gene lookup returns CDR1 SGHTA and CDR2 FQGTGA. This CDR3 reads CASSLRAEEQFF.

The rearrangement links TRBV20-1 to TRBJ2-1; TCRdb lists TRBD1, though no DNA is available to test this call. The CDR3 has 17 residues. Germline CDR1 reads DFQATT; CDR2 reads SNEGSKA (reference sequence). The CDR3 is CSAGVLGPTPSYNEQFF.

V and J are TRBV6-1 and TRBJ1-5; absent DNA, TCRdb's TRBD1 call cannot be checked. CDR3 length: 14 amino acids. Germline V gives CDR1 MNHNS, CDR2 SASEGT. The CDR3 sequence is CASRPPGQGGPQHF.

The genes are TRBV20-1 and TRBJ2-5; the TCRdb call, TRBD2, lacks DNA for checking. The CDR3 is 12 residues long. CDR1 is DFQATT, CDR2 SNEGSKA, per germline (reference sequence). The CDR3 spells CSASLVQETQYF.

The chain is built from TRBV18 and TRBJ2-2; absent DNA, TCRdb's TRBD1 call cannot be checked. Germline V gives CDR1 KGHSH, CDR2 LQKENI. There are 14 residues in the CDR3. The CDR3 loop is CASSPIRDDAELFF.

This rearrangement joins TRBV5-7 to TRBJ2-6; TCRdb names TRBD2, which stays unverified in the absence of DNA. TRBV5-7 is designated an ORF whose function remains uncertain. The CDR3 sequence is 19 residues long. The chain's CDR3 is CASSGRQPSTYSGANVLTF.

The rearrangement links TRBV7-9 to TRBJ2-7; TCRdb outputs TRBD1, but without DNA this stays unchecked. The CDR3 totals 16 residues. Germline V gene sequence: CDR1 SEHNR, CDR2 FQNEAQ (reference sequence). The CDR3 loop is CASSPQGGGVSYEQYF.

V is TRBV12-3 or TRBV12-4 and J is TRBJ2-3. CDR3 size: 13 residues. The CDR3 sequence is CASSFLSTDTQYF.

The chain has TRBV5-1 and TRBJ2-5. CDR3 length equals 13 residues. Germline V gives CDR1 SGHRS, CDR2 YFSETQ. CDR3 protein: CASSLDRKETQYF.

The chain has TRBV20-1 and TRBJ1-1. CDR3 size: 13 residues. CDR1 is DFQATT, CDR2 SNEGSKA, per germline (reference sequence). The CDR3 reads CSASLSMNTEAFF.

The rearrangement links TRBV27 to TRBJ2-1; lacking DNA, the TRBD2 call made by TCRdb goes unchecked. The germline V gene has CDR1 MNHEY and CDR2 SMNVEV (reference sequence). This CDR3 is built from 14 residues. The CDR3 sequence is CASNIAGVYNEQFF.

V and J are TRBV12-3 or TRBV12-4 and TRBJ1-3. This CDR3 spans 15 amino acids. The CDR3 loop is CASTPGTQTGNTIYF.

The chain joins TRBV12-3 or TRBV12-4 to TRBJ2-7; TCRdb's D call, TRBD2, is unchecked because there is no DNA. This CDR3 has 17 amino acids. The CDR3 protein is CASSLGASGEYSYEQYF.

The rearrangement uses TRBV29-1 and TRBJ2-1; TCRdb's assignment of TRBD2 cannot be checked, as there is no DNA. The CDR3 is made up of 15 amino acids. The germline gives CDR1 SQVTM, CDR2 ANQGSEA. The CDR3 sequence: CSVILAGGVYNEQFF.

The CDR3 sequence: CSARGRIPSGYF. J is TRBJ2-7 and V is TRBV20-1; the D gene TCRdb calls, TRBD2, cannot be checked with no DNA. In germline, CDR1 is DFQATT, CDR2 SNEGSKA (reference sequence). The CDR3 sequence is 12 residues long.

The rearrangement uses TRBV4-1 and TRBJ2-3; TCRdb returns TRBD1, unconfirmable since there is no DNA. The CDR3 consists of 15 residues. The V gene's germline CDR1 is MGHRA and CDR2 YSYEKL. This chain's CDR3 is CASSRGPGRTDTQYF.